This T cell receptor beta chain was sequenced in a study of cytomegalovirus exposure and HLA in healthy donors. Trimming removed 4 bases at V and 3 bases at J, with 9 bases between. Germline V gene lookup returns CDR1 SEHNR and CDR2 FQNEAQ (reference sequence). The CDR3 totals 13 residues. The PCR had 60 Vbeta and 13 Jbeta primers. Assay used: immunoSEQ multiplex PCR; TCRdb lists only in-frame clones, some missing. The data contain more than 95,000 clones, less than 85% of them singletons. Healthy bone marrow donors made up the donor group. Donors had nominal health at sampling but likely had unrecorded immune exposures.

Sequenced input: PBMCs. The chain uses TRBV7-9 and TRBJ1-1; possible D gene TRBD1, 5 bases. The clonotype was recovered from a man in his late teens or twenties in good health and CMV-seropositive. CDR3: CASSSNRYTEAFF. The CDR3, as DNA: TGTGCCAGCAGCTCCAACAGGTACACTGAAGCTTTCTTT.